This entry is about one TCR beta chain. These data originate in a study of cytomegalovirus exposure and HLA in healthy donors. The CDR3 spans 15 residues. The trim removed 5 bases at V and 1 base at J, leaving 5 bases unmatched. Germline-derived CDR1 and CDR2 are MNHNY and SVGAGI (reference sequence). The PCR had 60 Vbeta and 13 Jbeta primers. Sequencing was performed with immunoSEQ multiplex PCR; in TCRdb, only in-frame clones are kept and a portion is missing. The sample includes 35,000 to 45,000 clones, 53% of them seen just once. The clonotype originates from a woman in her thirties or forties in good health and CMV-seropositive. The chain carries TRBV6-6 and TRBJ1-5, with 7 bases fitting TRBD1. The source material was PBMCs. CDR3 sequence: CASSLRDRSNQPQHF. As DNA, the CDR3 is TGTGCCAGCAGTCTCCGGGACAGAAGCAATCAGCCCCAGCATTTT.